This TCR beta chain is drawn from a study of T cell responses to AZD1222 COVID-19 vaccine (dated by TCRdb to the early 2020s). About the full investigation: A total of approximately 250 trial participants underwent TCR sequencing, of whom about 210 had received two doses of AZD1222 and roughly 26 had received two doses of the MenACWY control vaccine. Enrollment into the trials was organized by age into subgroups of 18-55, 56-69 and 70-plus years, and those subgroups contained about 160, 30 and 59 TCR-sequenced participants, respectively.

The CDR3 runs 15 amino acids, cysteine and phenylalanine included. The entry retains the CDR3 DNA only, 45 bases that are in frame from base 1. Deletion took 4 bases off V and 3 bases off J, with a span of 16 bases between the germline ends. The germline V gene (reference sequence) sets CDR1 to SEHNR and CDR2 to FQNEAQ. The CDR3 regions of human TCRbeta chains were subjected to immunosequencing. From the authors' description of their analysis: TCRs in the repertoires were compared against a reference library of SARS-CoV-2-specific TCRs that had been generated with the MIRA antigen-specificity platform. Breadth was defined as the fraction of unique TCRs that were SARS-CoV-2-associated, and depth was defined as the fraction of total T cells that were SARS-CoV-2-associated. Using the MIRA data, every spike-specific TCR was mapped to the spike region that the TCR reacted to and assigned to either a CD4 or a CD8 class. Log10-transformed breadth and depth values were compared by one-way ANOVA with Sidak's multiple comparisons tests. Entries here come from immuneACCESS through TCRdb and include only in-frame sequences with V and J called. Some clones fail to appear in such tables; in the studies checked, an unresolved V gene covers under half of the shortfall, and the cause of the remainder is unknown. Clone size and V and J calls were adopted from that table, with D and trimming inferred from the DNA. For this sample there are 150,000 to 200,000 clones; 90% appear just once. Clones ranked in the top ten supply about 5.9% of the sample.

On this clone itself: What this receptor recognizes is not known. No base quality information exists; no much larger clone differs at one position.

General findings and caveats noted by the study authors: Participants were mostly white British, with more females than males. The authors suggested clonal diversity may have been underestimated. In the small 56-69-year group, the increase in depth fell short of significance, most likely because of low power. Nearly half of unique spike-specific TCRs reportedly recognized epitopes outside regions mutated in the B.1.351 and B.1.1.7 variants. The whole spike protein was spanned by vaccine-associated CD4 TCRs, and dominant responses were seen in regions 160-218 and 743-854. Conclusions about previously exposed vaccinees are limited, since just five or six AZD1222 recipients were seropositive for SARS-CoV-2 at baseline. A significant rise in spike-specific TCR breadth and depth was observed after two AZD1222 doses relative to day 0 and relative to MenACWY recipients. Because no day 14 peak-response samples were available, the repertoires could be characterized only after the peak T cell response.

The time point label, as the study defines it: about 28 days (+/-7) after the second vaccine dose. AZD1222 recipients given second doses at about 4 weeks or at about 12 weeks were pooled, since spike-specific TCR depth and breadth were not found to differ between the two schedules. The vaccinee samples were drawn from two UK trials, COV001 and COV002, one of which was a single-blind randomized controlled phase 2/3 trial testing AZD1222 (ChAdOx1 nCoV-19) in healthy adults. For TCRbeta chain sequencing, PBMC samples were collected from trial participants at day 0 and at day 28 after the second dose.

The TCR comes from an adult who received the AZD1222 COVID-19 vaccine. The sequencing here drew on peripheral blood, taken 28 days after the second AZD1222 dose. The chain is assembled from TRBV7-9 and TRBJ2-7, with a weak D call of TRBD1 (6 bases match). DNA sequence: TGTGCCAGCAGCTCGGCAGGGGTTCATAGCTACGAGCAGTACTTC. This sequence encodes CASSSAGVHSYEQYF.